The clone carrying this T cell receptor beta chain was recorded a few times. Its antigen is still unknown. The data stem from a study of beta chain features in type 1 diabetes. General study findings and limits: A greater similarity of naive, central memory and Treg TCRB repertoires was seen among patients than among healthy donors. Patients with type 1 diabetes showed fewer VDJ junction insertions and more deletions.

All of the sorted populations showed purity greater than 95%. As every portion of the isolated RNA was reverse transcribed, the sequencing read expressed TCRB transcripts. Using immunoSEQ multiplex PCR, the repertoire was profiled, and TCRdb retains in-frame clones only, with some absent. The sample shows 350,000 or so clones, around a fifth of them seen only once. This CDR3 spans 15 amino acids. V was clipped by 5 bases and J by 1 base, with 14 bases between them. Germline CDR1 is SEHNR and CDR2 is FQNEAQ (reference sequence). The TCR comes from a woman under 30 in good health. Sequenced input: naive CD4+ T cells from blood. This chain uses TRBV7-9 with TRBJ1-1, with unresolved D. The CDR3 is CASSQSRLGNTEAFF. Written as DNA, the CDR3 is TGTGCCAGCAGCCAAAGTCGACTTGGGAACACTGAAGCTTTCTTT. Variable domain in full (rest from reference TRBV7-9 and TRBJ1-1): DTGVSQNPRHKITKRGQNVTFRCDPISEHNRLYWYRQTLGQGPEFLTYFQNEAQLEKSRLLSDRFSAERPKGSFSTLEIQRTEQGDSAMYLCASSQSRLGNTEAFFGQGTRLTVV.